This T cell receptor (beta chain) was captured in a study of vaccination effects on CD4 cells after COVID-19. About the study: Median timing of post-vaccine samples was 72 days after the second dose. General observations from the study: Researchers reported few convalescent patients and no early post-infection timepoints in the study.

A remark on this clone: No antigen is known for it.

Produced via immunoSEQ multiplex PCR; TCRdb's table is partial and in-frame only. The sample carries roughly 43,000 clones, under 85% recorded once. The J segment lost 2 bases and the V segment lost 2 bases, leaving 2 bases of the junction unmatched. Germline loops: CDR1 GTSNPN, CDR2 SVGIG (reference sequence). The CDR3 has 15 residues. Ahead of sequencing, the ViraFEST assay grew antigen-specific CD4+ T cells using viral peptide pools. Isolation of CD4+ T cells took place after 10 days of culture. Participants each got two BNT162b2 or mRNA-1273 vaccine doses. Negative nucleocapsid antibody tests before and after vaccination confirmed no previous SARS-CoV-2 infection. The authors exchanged half the medium for IL-2 medium on days 3 and 7.

This receptor was taken from a human donor who received a COVID-19 vaccine. This sequence joins TRBV30 and TRBJ2-2; 10 nucleotides agree with TRBD2. This specimen was CD4+ T cells from PBMCs cultured with HCoV-OC43 spike peptides, taken after COVID-19 vaccination. Subset specified: HCoV-OC43 spike overlapping peptide pool stimulation. As DNA, the CDR3 is TGTGCCTGGAGTAGCGGGGGGGCAAACACCGGGGAGCTGTTTTTT. As protein: CAWSSGGANTGELFF.